Sequencing of this TCR beta chain was carried out in a study of blood T cell repertoires in COVID-19. Background on the study: COVID-19 samples, acute and convalescent, were from the United States, Italy and Spain. Sources were T cells, B-cell-depleted T cells, or PBMCs; the material itself was cDNA or gDNA.

The CDR3 has 18 residues. Germline V gene sequence: CDR1 MGHDK, CDR2 SYGVNS. V was clipped by 8 bases and J by 4 bases; unmatched bases: 20. Authors' processing steps: Reference gene primer amplification in the assay estimated nucleated cell counts. TCRdb's table, derived via immunoSEQ multiplex PCR, lists solely in-frame clones and lacks some. V and J calls and clone size are as listed in that table; D and trimming were resolved from the DNA. The repertoire holds 99,000 or so clones, roughly four fifths seen once, with about 3.3% in the top ten. The source of this sequence is a woman older than 75 with active or convalescent COVID-19. Sequencing used peripheral blood. The chain employs TRBV25-1 and TRBJ2-3; 8 bases line up with TRBD2. The chain's CDR3 is CASSLEPAGVQSPDTQYF. The DNA of the CDR3 is TGTGCCAGCTCCCTCGAACCAGCGGGAGTTCAGTCCCCAGATACGCAGTATTTT.